This is a list of T cell receptor beta chains from one sample in a study of shared T cell receptors in the human thymus. Using immunoSEQ multiplex PCR, the repertoire was profiled, and TCRdb retains in-frame clones only, with some absent. The sample contains about 660,000 clones, about 87% of which appear only once. These records were also assigned to another study, of human thymus T cells.

The material sequenced was thymocytes. All receptors derive from a boy under two years old with a congenital heart defect. CDR3s include the opening cysteine and the closing phenylalanine or tryptophan. The order of the fields is CDR3 protein, J gene, D gene, V gene. A D gene is named only where the DNA matches it firmly.

CDR3 protein: CASSQDGTGATEAFF
J gene: TRBJ1-1
D gene: TRBD1
V gene: TRBV14

CDR3 protein: CAWNSQGPSYEQYF
J gene: TRBJ2-7
D gene: .
V gene: TRBV30

CDR3 protein: CASSGGASGRDNEQFF
J gene: TRBJ2-1
D gene: TRBD2
V gene: TRBV19

CDR3 protein: CASSPARDKNEKLFF
J gene: TRBJ1-4
D gene: .
V gene: TRBV18

CDR3 protein: CSVGRGGRNTEAFF
J gene: TRBJ1-1
D gene: .
V gene: TRBV29-1

CDR3 protein: CASSLVQGNTEAFF
J gene: TRBJ1-1
D gene: .
V gene: TRBV5-1

CDR3 protein: CASSGRDREYEQYF
J gene: TRBJ2-7
D gene: TRBD1
V gene: TRBV5-1

CDR3 protein: CASSFPGTSSYEQYF
J gene: TRBJ2-7
D gene: TRBD2
V gene: TRBV27

CDR3 protein: CATSREAKGSNQPQHF
J gene: TRBJ1-5
D gene: .
V gene: TRBV15

CDR3 protein: CASSSYIGYGYTF
J gene: TRBJ1-2
D gene: .
V gene: TRBV5-4

CDR3 protein: CASSEASEGAEGAEAFF
J gene: TRBJ1-1
D gene: TRBD1
V gene: TRBV6-1

CDR3 protein: CASSISVLGVNTEAFF
J gene: TRBJ1-1
D gene: .
V gene: TRBV28

CDR3 protein: CASSQDWTLTSSGAEQYF
J gene: .
D gene: .
V gene: TRBV4-3

CDR3 protein: CASSFVGRAGNTIYF
J gene: TRBJ1-3
D gene: .
V gene: TRBV28

CDR3 protein: CASSPWGGRYYEQYF
J gene: TRBJ2-7
D gene: TRBD2
V gene: TRBV18

CDR3 protein: CASSQAPSPRGHFNEKLFF
J gene: TRBJ1-4
D gene: .
V gene: TRBV4-2

CDR3 protein: CASSLGHFYEQYF
J gene: TRBJ2-7
D gene: .
V gene: TRBV11-2

CDR3 protein: CASSQPPGGTPTNYGYTF
J gene: TRBJ1-2
D gene: .
V gene: TRBV4-2

CDR3 protein: CSGSDLAKNIQYF
J gene: TRBJ2-4
D gene: .
V gene: TRBV29-1

CDR3 protein: CASSPRQGGGDEKLFF
J gene: TRBJ1-4
D gene: TRBD1
V gene: TRBV9

CDR3 protein: CASSPWGRDTEAFF
J gene: TRBJ1-1
D gene: .
V gene: TRBV9

CDR3 protein: CASGTGTDNQPQHF
J gene: TRBJ1-5
D gene: TRBD1
V gene: TRBV12-5

CDR3 protein: CASSQPPGTGNNEQFF
J gene: TRBJ2-1
D gene: TRBD1
V gene: TRBV4-1

CDR3 protein: CASSGRDRGTGANVLTF
J gene: TRBJ2-6
D gene: TRBD1
V gene: TRBV9

CDR3 protein: CASTQLLMSGGTSNYGYTF
J gene: TRBJ1-2
D gene: .
V gene: TRBV4-3

CDR3 protein: CASSLRQGDSPLHF
J gene: TRBJ1-6
D gene: TRBD1
V gene: TRBV5-5

CDR3 protein: CASSQDHPGFYEQYF
J gene: TRBJ2-7
D gene: .
V gene: TRBV4-3

CDR3 protein: CASLRGGGTEAFF
J gene: TRBJ1-1
D gene: .
V gene: TRBV19

CDR3 protein: CASSTQELEEVQETQYF
J gene: TRBJ2-5
D gene: .
V gene: TRBV28

CDR3 protein: CSVEGRGITQETQYF
J gene: TRBJ2-5
D gene: .
V gene: TRBV29-1

CDR3 protein: CASRPGQRSNVNTEAFF
J gene: TRBJ1-1
D gene: .
V gene: TRBV27

CDR3 protein: CASSVVGPQNTGELFF
J gene: TRBJ2-2
D gene: .
V gene: TRBV9

CDR3 protein: CASSLGHLRNTIYF
J gene: TRBJ1-3
D gene: .
V gene: TRBV11-2

CDR3 protein: CALVGDSSSYEQYF
J gene: TRBJ2-7
D gene: .
V gene: TRBV10-1

CDR3 protein: CASSLGAGVTDTQYF
J gene: TRBJ2-3
D gene: TRBD2
V gene: TRBV11-1

CDR3 protein: CASSLRDRVYEQYF
J gene: TRBJ2-7
D gene: TRBD1
V gene: TRBV14

CDR3 protein: CASSLISGGANGKNIQYF
J gene: TRBJ2-4
D gene: TRBD2
V gene: TRBV28

CDR3 protein: CASSSSRDRGSYGYTF
J gene: TRBJ1-2
D gene: TRBD1
V gene: TRBV7-2

CDR3 protein: CASSLLSGASGIYEQYF
J gene: TRBJ2-7
D gene: TRBD2
V gene: TRBV5-1

CDR3 protein: CASSLRGQYNSPLHF
J gene: TRBJ1-6
D gene: .
V gene: TRBV7-8

CDR3 protein: CASSYGLAGDTQYF
J gene: TRBJ2-3
D gene: TRBD2
V gene: TRBV5-4

CDR3 protein: CASSRTTGRAICGYTF
J gene: TRBJ1-2
D gene: .
V gene: TRBV19

CDR3 protein: CASSQVSRGDTEAFF
J gene: TRBJ1-1
D gene: TRBD1
V gene: TRBV4-3

CDR3 protein: CASSQEGGTSGRASSYNEQFF
J gene: TRBJ2-1
D gene: TRBD2
V gene: TRBV4-3

CDR3 protein: CASSAARGHTDTQYF
J gene: TRBJ2-3
D gene: .
V gene: TRBV27

CDR3 protein: CASSLGRRGERREETQYF
J gene: TRBJ2-5
D gene: TRBD2
V gene: TRBV5-6

CDR3 protein: CASSSVRQAITTNEKLFF
J gene: TRBJ1-4
D gene: .
V gene: TRBV7-9

CDR3 protein: CASSAGETQYF
J gene: TRBJ2-5
D gene: .
V gene: TRBV7-9

CDR3 protein: CASSIRSPSGSRYEQYF
J gene: TRBJ2-7
D gene: TRBD2
V gene: TRBV5-4

CDR3 protein: CASSLSREGYEQYF
J gene: TRBJ2-7
D gene: TRBD2
V gene: TRBV5-5

CDR3 protein: CASSPSRGETQYF
J gene: TRBJ2-5
D gene: .
V gene: TRBV18

CDR3 protein: CASSLGLAGGYEQYF
J gene: TRBJ2-7
D gene: TRBD2
V gene: TRBV11-2

CDR3 protein: CASSIDIALVVEQYF
J gene: TRBJ2-7
D gene: .
V gene: TRBV5-5

CDR3 protein: CASTFIGEGAEETQYF
J gene: TRBJ2-5
D gene: TRBD2
V gene: TRBV7-9

CDR3 protein: CASPPRGTEAFF
J gene: TRBJ1-1
D gene: .
V gene: TRBV2

CDR3 protein: CASNQEGGQSYEQYF
J gene: TRBJ2-7
D gene: .
V gene: TRBV10-2

CDR3 protein: CASSHLTAANYGYTF
J gene: TRBJ1-2
D gene: .
V gene: TRBV4-1